These 15 T cell receptor beta chains originate from one sample sequenced in a study of regulatory T cells in long-lasting Graves disease. The time point: newly diagnosed GD, antithyroid drugs for less than 3 months. Researchers made the TCR library from RNA that was extracted from PBMCs. Building the TCR beta libraries relied on iRepertoire HTBI primers, and CDR3 regions underwent Arm-PCR. TCRdb redid the calling of the multiplex PCR reads with MiXCR, one entry per CDR3 protein. The data hold 200,000 to 250,000 distinct CDR3 sequences, with roughly 20% observed a single time. The data were also submitted as part of a second study, on T cells in Graves' hyperthyroidism and ophthalmopathy.

This specimen consisted of peripheral blood mononuclear cells (PBMCs), obtained at new diagnosis, from a patient treated with antithyroid drugs. Receptor source: a woman aged 25 to 39 with Graves disease.

This clonotype has ten or more counts. The chain joins TRBV5-1 to TRBJ2-3; perhaps TRBD2 as D (6 bases). The CDR3 consists of 14 residues. Germline V gene data show CDR1 as SGHRS and CDR2 as YFSETQ. Trimming pared 4 bases from V and 5 bases from J, leaving 14 bases between. The CDR3 sequence is CASSKGGVGDTQYF. The CDR3 DNA sequence: TGCGCCAGCAGCAAGGGAGGTGTAGGAGATACGCAGTATTTT.

As concerns this clonotype: A far bigger clonotype differs at one base, so this is likely a read error. J is TRBJ2-1 and V is TRBV11-2; TRBD2 might be the D (7 bases). CDR3 size: 17 residues. Germline CDR1 and CDR2: SGHAT and FQNNGV. This CDR3 is CASRQQVSGGRVNEKFF. The DNA of the CDR3 is TGTGCCAGCAGACAACAAGTGTCGGGGGGCCGGGTGAATGAGAAGTTCTTC. The full variable domain, completed using reference TRBV11-2 and TRBJ2-1, is EAGVAQSPRYKIIEKRQSVAFWCNPISGHATLYWYQQILGQGPKLLIQFQNNGVVDDSQLPKDRFSAERLKGVDSTLKIQPAKLEDSAVYLCASRQQVSGGRVNEKFFGPGTRLTVL.

This clonotype has at least ten counts. The gene calls are TRBV5-4 and TRBJ2-5; D is uncertain. The germline V gene has CDR1 SGHNT and CDR2 YYREEE (reference sequence). Deletions cut 2 bases from V and 1 base from J, with 18 bases between. The CDR3 covers 17 residues. CDR3 sequence (DNA): TGTGCCAGCAGCTTTCCTGGATCCCGTCTCCGCCAAGAGACCCAGTACTTC. Protein product: CASSFPGSRLRQETQYF.

This clonotype was recorded at least ten times. This sequence joins TRBV7-8 and TRBJ2-2; 13 bases align to TRBD2. V dropped 4 bases and J dropped 0; count of bases not matched to a gene: 8. The length of the CDR3 is 19 residues. Per germline, CDR1 SGHVS and CDR2 FQNEAQ. CDR3 sequence (DNA): TGTGCCAGCAGCTCCCCGGGACTAGCGGGGCTATCGAACACCGGGGAGCTGTTTTTT. Its translation: CASSSPGLAGLSNTGELFF.

This clonotype appeared a few times. The chain links TRBV11-2 to TRBJ1-4; D not resolved. This CDR3 contains 13 residues. Germline V gene sequence: CDR1 SGHAT, CDR2 FQNNGV. V shed 1 base and J shed 7 bases, with 7 bases lying between them. In DNA form, the CDR3 reads TGTGCCAGCAGCTTAGGCCTTGCTGAAAAACTGTTTTTT. This sequence encodes CASSLGLAEKLFF.

This clonotype was seen repeatedly, ten times or more. This chain joins TRBV30 and TRBJ1-2, with 9 bases aligning to TRBD1. CDR3 length: 12 amino acids. The germline V gene encodes CDR1 GTSNPN and CDR2 SVGIG (reference sequence). The V gene end was trimmed by 8 bases and the J gene end by 5 bases; junction bases not matched to a gene: 6. The CDR3 DNA reads as TGTGCCACGCGGACAGGGGTATATGGCTACACCTTC. Translating gives CATRTGVYGYTF.

As to this clonotype: The germline gene is not matched at one end of the junction; a read error may be the cause. The V gene is TRBV27, the J gene TRBJ1-6, with a weak D call TRBD1 (5 bases). Germline loops: CDR1 MNHEY, CDR2 SMNVEV (reference sequence). CDR3 length: 16 amino acids. CDR3 bases: TGTGCCAGCAGGACAAAGACAGTTTTCTATAATTTACCCCTCCACTTT. Its protein product is CASRTKTVFYNLPLHF.

This clonotype was detected many times. The chain joins TRBV28 to TRBJ2-2; 7 bases align to TRBD2. The CDR3 spans 15 residues. From germline, CDR1 is MDHEN and CDR2 SYDVKM. The V and J ends lost 4 bases and 11 bases, in that order; junction bases with no gene match: 13. The DNA for the CDR3 is TGTGCCAGCAGTTCCCGGACTAGAACCCTGGCCGAGCTGTTTTTT. This sequence encodes CASSSRTRTLAELFF.

The chain has TRBV20-1 and TRBJ2-1; 13 nucleotides agree with TRBD2. This CDR3 spans 17 amino acids. Trimming removed 4 bases from V and 6 bases from J; junction bases left unmatched: 12. The germline CDR1 and CDR2 sequences are DFQATT and SNEGSKA (reference sequence). Here the CDR3 reads CSANRPGLAGSINEQFF. In DNA form, the CDR3 reads TGCAGTGCTAACCGACCGGGACTAGCGGGATCAATCAATGAGCAGTTCTTC.

This clonotype has at least ten counts. V gene TRBV2 combines with J gene TRBJ2-7, with 7 bases identical to TRBD1. CDR1 and CDR2 from the germline V gene are SNHLY and FYNNEI. Trimming cost V 5 bases and J 0 bases; bases outside gene matches: 7. This CDR3 contains 15 residues. The CDR3 DNA reads as TGTGCCAGCAGTAGGGACAGAGGAAGCTCCTACGAGCAGTACTTC. Amino acids: CASSRDRGSSYEQYF.

Ten or more counts support this clonotype. The chain is built from TRBV5-4 and TRBJ1-2; the match to TRBD1 covers 10 bases. V shed 4 bases and J 6 bases; nucleotides not matched to a gene: 6. Germline loops: CDR1 SGHNT, CDR2 YYREEE (reference sequence). The CDR3 sequence is 14 residues long. Here the CDR3 reads CASSQGQGQDGYTF. In DNA form, the CDR3 reads TGTGCCAGCAGCCAGGGACAGGGGCAAGATGGCTACACCTTC.

In its sample, this clonotype was seen many times. CDR3 DNA: TGTGCCAGCAGGACTAGCGGGAGCCATGGGCAGTTCTTC. Protein sequence: CASRTSGSHGQFF. The chain combines TRBV2 with TRBJ2-1; 12 bases align to TRBD2. Per germline, CDR1 SNHLY and CDR2 FYNNEI. V shed 6 bases and J 12 bases; nucleotides not matched to a gene: 6. This CDR3 comprises 13 residues.

The chain recombines TRBV18 with TRBJ2-7; TRBD1 agrees at 7 bases. J gave up 5 bases and V 5 bases, and 9 bases lay outside the gene matches. This CDR3 region has 14 residues. Germline loops: CDR1 KGHSH, CDR2 LQKENI. CDR3 in amino acids: CASSSPGGFHEQYF. CDR3 nucleotides: TGTGCCAGCTCATCTCCAGGGGGATTCCACGAGCAGTACTTC.

This clonotype was picked up many times. V and J are TRBV7-9 and TRBJ1-4, with 8 bases matching TRBD1. This CDR3 contains 16 residues. The V gene end was trimmed by 4 bases and the J gene end by 8 bases; junction bases not matched to a gene: 12. Per the germline V gene, CDR1 is SEHNR and CDR2 is FQNEAQ (reference sequence). The CDR3 reads CASSSGQAGGEEKLFF. CDR3 bases: TGTGCCAGCAGCTCGGGACAGGCTGGAGGAGAGGAAAAACTGTTTTTT.

In its sample, this clonotype was seen many times. V is TRBV7-2 and J is TRBJ1-4, with D uncertain. Trimming shortened V by 5 bases and J by 5 bases, and 15 bases separated the two germline ends. This CDR3 is built from 15 residues. In germline, CDR1 is SGHTA, CDR2 FQGNSA. CDR3 bases: TGTGCCAGCAGCCTGATTTGGACGGTGAATGAAAAACTGTTTTTT. Its translation: CASSLIWTVNEKLFF.